Below, 25 T cell receptor beta chains from the same sample are listed, as sequenced in a study of shared clonotypes between healthy human individuals. The protocol was immunoSEQ multiplex PCR, while the TCRdb copy is restricted to in-frame clones and leaves out a portion. The sample shows hundreds of thousands of clones, around three quarters of them seen only once. Sequenced material: PBMCs. These receptors were taken from a woman between 35 and 50 years old in good health. Some clones in this sample may be carry-over from other donors' samples.

J is TRBJ1-1 and V is TRBV6-4, with D unclear. Germline CDR1 is MRHNA and CDR2 is SNTAGT. CDR3 length: 10 residues. V dropped 11 bases and J dropped 1 base, with 5 bases sitting between them. The CDR3: CARENTEAFF. CDR3 DNA: TGTGCCCGGGAGAACACTGAAGCTTTCTTT.

The CDR3 nucleotides are TGTGCCAGCAGCCAGCAGGGATTCTATGGCTACACCTTC. It yields the protein CASSQQGFYGYTF. This chain uses TRBV11-2 with TRBJ1-2, with D possibly being TRBD1 (5 bases). Germline V gene data show CDR1 as SGHAT and CDR2 as FQNNGV. V lost 5 bases and J lost 4, with 11 bases in between. This CDR3 contains 13 residues.

J is TRBJ2-7 and V is TRBV18, with D tentatively TRBD1 or TRBD2 (6 bases each). The CDR3 contains 15 residues. Germline CDR1 KGHSH, CDR2 LQKENI. With 0 bases removed from V and 4 bases from J, the gap between germline ends came to 13 bases. CDR3 amino acids: CASSPPGGAAYEQYF. For the CDR3, the DNA is TGTGCCAGCTCACCACCCGGGGGCGCAGCATACGAGCAGTACTTC.

This clone has more than one count but fewer than ten. The V call is TRBV7-2, the J call TRBJ2-7, with 9 nucleotides matching TRBD1. CDR1 and CDR2 (germline): SGHTA, FQGNSA. The CDR3 spans 17 residues. J lost 0 bases, V lost 1 base, and 7 bases had no gene match. The CDR3 here is CASSLGQQGALSYEQYF. CDR3 coding DNA: TGTGCCAGCAGCTTAGGGCAACAGGGGGCCCTCTCCTACGAGCAGTACTTC.

The rearrangement uses TRBV19 and TRBJ1-2; D is possibly TRBD1 (5 bases). The germline V gene has CDR1 LNHDA and CDR2 SQIVND (reference sequence). Trimming took off 3 bases at V and 7 bases at J, with 18 bases between the two ends. The CDR3 sequence is 15 residues long. CDR3 coding DNA: TGTGCCAGTAGTATTTTTCGAGACAGAAACAGTGGCTACACCTTC. Protein sequence: CASSIFRDRNSGYTF.

This CDR3 is CASSTGIGYTF. The CDR3 nucleotides are TGTGCCAGTAGTACAGGGATTGGCTACACCTTC. This sequence joins TRBV19 and TRBJ1-2; D may be TRBD1 (5 bases). V was cut by 4 bases and J by 7 bases, with 7 bases left in between. CDR3 size: 11 residues. Germline CDR1 LNHDA, CDR2 SQIVND (reference sequence).

The rearrangement links TRBV7-2 to TRBJ2-1, with D possibly being TRBD2 (6 bases). Germline CDR1 is SGHTA and CDR2 is FQGNSA. V gave up 5 bases and J gave up 9 bases, with 11 bases separating them. The CDR3 loop spans 12 amino acids. CDR3 sequence: CASSPTSFEQFF. The CDR3 region has the DNA TGTGCCAGCAGCCCTACTAGCTTTGAGCAGTTCTTC.

This clone was counted between two and nine times. Just one base apart from a much larger clone, this may be a read error. The chain carries TRBV30 and TRBJ2-7; D ambiguous. V was pared by 0 bases and J by 0 bases, with 9 bases between. The CDR3 extends over 14 amino acids. Germline CDR1 GTSNPN, CDR2 SVGIG (reference sequence). In nucleotides, the CDR3 is TGTGCCTGGAGTGTACTCAGGAGCTCCTACGAGCAGTACTTC. Its protein is CAWSVLRSSYEQYF.

The chain carries TRBV28 and TRBJ2-3; no clear D gene. Germline V CDR1 and CDR2: MDHEN, SYDVKM. The CDR3 is 14 residues long. Deletions cut 2 bases from V and 0 bases from J, with 6 bases between. Here the CDR3 reads CASSLITSTDTQYF. The CDR3 DNA is TGTGCCAGCAGTTTAATCACCAGCACAGATACGCAGTATTTT.

The CDR3 is CASSLGTGGVDGYTF. CDR3 nucleotide sequence: TGTGCCAGCAGTCTAGGGACAGGGGGGGTCGATGGCTACACCTTC. V usage is TRBV6-5 and J usage is TRBJ1-2; 11 bases fit TRBD1. CDR3 size: 15 residues. The junction had 8 bases not matched to a gene; V was cut back by 5 bases and J by 6 bases. Germline V lookup: CDR1 MNHEY, CDR2 SVGAGI.

The V gene is TRBV5-1, the J gene TRBJ2-7, with D perhaps being TRBD1 or TRBD2 (5 bases each). Germline CDR1 is SGHRS and CDR2 is YFSETQ. This CDR3 contains 12 residues. Trimming cost V 5 bases and J 6 bases, with 12 bases left between them. CDR3 in amino acids: CASSERGREQYF. The CDR3 region has the DNA TGCGCCAGCAGTGAGAGGGGTCGCGAGCAGTACTTC.

The sample holds one count of this clone. The J gene is TRBJ2-2, the V gene TRBV2, with 10 nucleotides matching TRBD1. CDR3 length: 15 amino acids. Germline V gene sequence: CDR1 SNHLY, CDR2 FYNNEI. J lost 4 bases, V lost 6 bases, and 5 bases had no gene match. CDR3 DNA sequence: TGTGCCAGCAGACTAGGACAGGGGGGCACCGGGGAGCTGTTTTTT. Protein product: CASRLGQGGTGELFF.

The chain carries TRBV5-4 and TRBJ2-2; possible D gene TRBD1, 5 bases. V was shortened by 4 bases and J by 1 base, with 11 bases between the two germline ends. CDR1 is SGHNT and CDR2 is YYREEE in the germline V gene (reference sequence). CDR3 length: 15 residues. DNA for the CDR3: TGTGCCAGCAGCGGTCAGGGTGGGAACACCGGGGAGCTGTTTTTT. It yields the protein CASSGQGGNTGELFF.

This chain uses TRBV11-2 with TRBJ2-7, with D possibly TRBD2 on 6 matching bases. The V end was cut by 1 base, the J end by 5 bases, with 15 bases between. This CDR3 contains 15 residues. Germline V lookup: CDR1 SGHAT, CDR2 FQNNGV. The CDR3 region has the DNA TGTGCCAGCAGCTTAGGTCCGCGGGGATCTGACGAGCAGTACTTC. This sequence encodes CASSLGPRGSDEQYF.

V usage is TRBV19 and J usage is TRBJ2-3, with 7 bases lining up with TRBD2. Germline V gene sequence: CDR1 LNHDA, CDR2 SQIVND (reference sequence). Losses at the gene ends were 4 bases for V and 6 bases for J; bases not matched to a gene: 7. This CDR3 has 14 amino acids. The DNA for the CDR3 is TGTGCCAGTAGTAGCGGGAGTGGCGGGGATACGCAGTATTTT. It translates to CASSSGSGGDTQYF. The whole variable domain, remainder taken from reference TRBV19 and TRBJ2-3, is DGGITQSPKYLFRKEGQNVTLSCEQNLNHDAMYWYRQDPGQGLRLIYYSQIVNDFQKGDIAEGYSVSREKKESFPLTVTSAQKNPTAFYLCASSSGSGGDTQYFGPGTRLTVL.

The chain couples TRBV4-1 to TRBJ2-3; 13 bases are a match to TRBD2. CDR3 length: 16 amino acids. Germline V gene sequence: CDR1 MGHRA, CDR2 YSYEKL. The J segment lost 5 bases and the V segment lost 8 bases, leaving 10 bases of the junction unmatched. The CDR3 loop reads CASRLAGGPGLDTQYF. The CDR3 DNA reads TGCGCCAGCCGACTAGCGGGAGGCCCGGGGTTAGATACGCAGTATTTT.

This chain joins TRBV2 and TRBJ1-5, with a possible D match to TRBD1 (6 bases). Germline values: CDR1 SNHLY, CDR2 FYNNEI. Trimming removed 6 bases from V and 2 bases from J, with 8 bases in between. There are 13 residues in the CDR3. The CDR3: CASRRGGNQPQHF. CDR3 nucleotide sequence: TGTGCCAGCAGGAGGGGGGGCAATCAGCCCCAGCATTTT. Together with reference TRBV2 and TRBJ1-5, the CDR3 gives the full variable domain: EPEVTQTPSHQVTQMGQEVILRCVPISNHLYFYWYRQILGQKVEFLVSFYNNEISEKSEIFDDQFSVERPDGSNFTLKIRSTKLEDSAMYFCASRRGGNQPQHFGDGTRLSIL.

CDR3 sequence reads: CASNTGAGQETQYF. CDR3 sequence (DNA): TGCGCCAGCAATACAGGGGCCGGGCAAGAGACCCAGTACTTC. The genes are TRBV5-1 and TRBJ2-5; 7 nucleotides align to TRBD1. The CDR3 loop spans 14 amino acids. Germline CDR1 SGHRS, CDR2 YFSETQ. V trimming: 6 bases; J trimming: 2 bases; junction bases outside the gene matches: 7. Full variable domain (outside the CDR3, taken from reference TRBV5-1 and TRBJ2-5): KAGVTQTPRYLIKTRGQQVTLSCSPISGHRSVSWYQQTPGQGLQFLFEYFSETQRNKGNFPGRFSGRQFSNSRSEMNVSTLELGDSALYLCASNTGAGQETQYFGPGTRLLVL.

This clone was found a few times. This sequence joins TRBV19 and TRBJ1-2; no clear D gene. CDR3 size: 12 residues. Trimming left V 4 bases short and J 9 bases short, with 12 bases between. The germline gives CDR1 LNHDA, CDR2 SQIVND (reference sequence). DNA for the CDR3: TGTGCCAGTAGTAAGTCAGGCAGCAGCTACACCTTC. Its translation is CASSKSGSSYTF.

The CDR3 sequence: CASSFSGNTEAFF. The CDR3 DNA reads TGTGCCAGCAGTTTTTCGGGGAACACTGAAGCTTTCTTT. The chain carries TRBV28 and TRBJ1-1; unclear D gene. The germline V gene encodes CDR1 MDHEN and CDR2 SYDVKM. The CDR3 sequence is 13 residues long. V was clipped by 3 bases and J by 1 base, with 6 bases between them.

The CDR3 coding sequence is TGCGCCAGCAGCTTGTTACTAGCGGGAGGGTCAGATACGCAGTATTTT. Translated, it gives CASSLLLAGGSDTQYF. This sequence joins TRBV5-1 and TRBJ2-3, with 13 nucleotides matching TRBD2. Per germline, CDR1 SGHRS and CDR2 YFSETQ. V was pared by 1 base and J by 4 bases, with 3 bases of the junction left unmatched. The CDR3 extends over 16 amino acids.

The CDR3 nucleotides read TGTGCCAGCAGTTTAACGCCTCCTCAGCCCCAGCATTTT. The encoded protein is CASSLTPPQPQHF. The chain recombines TRBV27 with TRBJ1-5; D is uncertain. The CDR3 has 13 residues. Between the trimmed V and J ends, which lost 2 bases and 6 bases, there was a span of 8 bases. Germline V gene sequence: CDR1 MNHEY, CDR2 SMNVEV (reference sequence).

This clone was seen a single time. V gene TRBV10-3 combines with J gene TRBJ2-3; TRBD2 matches at 7 bases. CDR1 is ENHRY, CDR2 SYGVKD, per germline. Trimming removed 2 bases from V and 3 bases from J; junction bases left unmatched: 14. The CDR3 has 18 amino acids. The CDR3 protein is CAISESGLVAGVTDTQYF. CDR3 in DNA: TGTGCCATCAGTGAGAGTGGTTTGGTAGCGGGCGTTACAGATACGCAGTATTTT.

This clone has just a few counts. This CDR3 is also generated by other DNA sequences in the sample. The genes are TRBV7-3 and TRBJ1-1; D possibly corresponds to TRBD1 (6 bases). The germline V gene encodes CDR1 SGHTA and CDR2 FQGTGA. This CDR3 has 14 amino acids. Trimming pared 5 bases from V and 4 bases from J, leaving 14 bases between. CDR3 residues: CASSPRGGGTEAFF. CDR3 nucleotide sequence: TGTGCCAGCAGCCCCAGGGGCGGGGGCACTGAAGCTTTCTTT.

CDR3 coding DNA: TGTGCCAGCAGCTCGAAGGACAGGGGGAACACTGAAGCTTTCTTT. The encoded protein is CASSSKDRGNTEAFF. The rearrangement joins TRBV5-6 to TRBJ1-1; 9 bases fit TRBD1. This CDR3 comprises 15 residues. Germline V gives CDR1 SGHDT, CDR2 YYEEEE. Trimming cost V 3 bases and J 1 base; bases outside gene matches: 4.